Listed below are T cell receptor beta chains from one sample, sequenced in a study of cytomegalovirus exposure and HLA in healthy donors. Assay used: immunoSEQ multiplex PCR; TCRdb lists only in-frame clones, some missing. The sample has some 140,000 clones; 80% are singletons. Sequences were obtained from PBMCs. These receptor sequences come from a man aged 25 to 45 in good health and CMV-seropositive. CDR3s include the opening cysteine and the closing phenylalanine or tryptophan. The D gene is left open where the match is weak. Size values are once, few and many counts, or a class for expanded clones, and some rows have none.

.	.	TRBV29-1	TRBJ2-3	TGCAGCGTTGACTCCGGGAGCACAGATACGCAGTATTTT	CSVDSGSTDTQYF
.	TRBD1	TRBV11-1	TRBJ2-7	TGTGCCAGCAGCTTAGAACAGGGGTGGTACGAGCAGTACTTC	CASSLEQGWYEQYF
.	TRBD2	TRBV2	TRBJ2-7	TGTGCCAGCACTCAAAGTGGCCCGCTACTAGCGGGGACCTACGAGCAGTACTTC	CASTQSGPLLAGTYEQYF
.	TRBD1	TRBV28	TRBJ2-1	TGTGCCAGCACCCCCGGGACAGGGAAGTGGAATGAGCAGTTCTTC	CASTPGTGKWNEQFF
.	TRBD2	TRBV6-1	TRBJ2-3	TGTGCCAGCAGTGAAACCGGGACTAGCAGAACAGATACGCAGTATTTT	CASSETGTSRTDTQYF
.	.	TRBV10-3	TRBJ2-1	TGTGCCATCAGTGATCAGGGAAGGCTGGGTGAGCAGTTCTTC	CAISDQGRLGEQFF
.	.	TRBV5-1	TRBJ2-3	TGCGCCAGCAGCCCGACAGTTAGCACAGATACGCAGTATTTT	CASSPTVSTDTQYF
few	.	TRBV28	TRBJ1-2	TGTGCCAGCAGGTCCGGGAACTATGGCTACACCTTC	CASRSGNYGYTF
.	.	TRBV5-6	TRBJ2-3	TGTGCCAGCAGCCAGAGAGTGGACAGTCCCGGCACAGATACGCAGTATTTT	CASSQRVDSPGTDTQYF
few	.	TRBV6-6	TRBJ1-1	TGTGCCAGCGCGCACTCAGGGATGAACACTGAAGCTTTCTTT	CASAHSGMNTEAFF
.	.	TRBV7-6	TRBJ1-1	TGTGCCAGCAGTCCCGGGACAATGAACACTGAAGCTTTCTTT	CASSPGTMNTEAFF
.	TRBD2	TRBV7-6	TRBJ2-7	TGTGCCAGCAGCGCCGGACTAGCGGGAGAGTACGAGCAGTACTTC	CASSAGLAGEYEQYF
once	TRBD2	TRBV9	TRBJ2-1	TGTGCCAGCAGCGTAGAAGGGACTAGCGGGAGAGAGCAGTTCTTC	CASSVEGTSGREQFF
.	.	TRBV4-2	TRBJ2-7	TGTGCCAGCAGCCAAGTACAGAGCTCCTACGAGCAGTACTTC	CASSQVQSSYEQYF
once	TRBD2	TRBV19	TRBJ2-2	TGTGCCAGTAGTATAGGCGGGGGAATGACTACCGGGGAGCTGTTTTTT	CASSIGGGMTTGELFF
once	.	TRBV9	TRBJ2-3	TGTGCCAGCAGCGTATACAGTAGCGGCACAGATACGCAGTATTTT	CASSVYSSGTDTQYF
.	.	TRBV6-1	TRBJ1-5	TGTGCCAGCAGTGACACGGGAGATAGCAATCAGCCCCAGCATTTT	CASSDTGDSNQPQHF
once	.	TRBV14	TRBJ1-1	TGTGCCAGCAGCCAAGTGCAGGGGAAGACTGAAGCTTTCTTT	CASSQVQGKTEAFF
.	TRBD2	TRBV5-1	TRBJ2-7	TGCGCCAGCAGCATAGGACTAGCGGGAGGTAACGAGCAGTACTTC	CASSIGLAGGNEQYF
.	.	TRBV2	TRBJ1-1	TGTGCCAGCAGTGAAAGGAGTGAAGCTTTCTTT	CASSERSEAFF
once	.	TRBV28	TRBJ2-2	TGTGCCAGCAGTCCAAACTTCCGGGTACGCAACACCGGGGAGCTGTTTTTT	CASSPNFRVRNTGELFF
.	.	TRBV28	TRBJ2-4	TGTGCCAGCAGTAGCAAGCGCCAAGCCAAAAACATTCAGTACTTC	CASSSKRQAKNIQYF
.	TRBD1	TRBV5-6	TRBJ1-2	TGTGCCAGCAGCTTCCAGGGGGTGGGCGGCTACACCTTC	CASSFQGVGGYTF
.	.	TRBV5-1	TRBJ2-3	TGCGCCAGCAGACCCCAAGCGGACCCCACAGATACGCAGTGTTTT	CASRPQADPTDTQCF
few	TRBD2	TRBV2	TRBJ2-1	TGTGCCAGCAGAGACCTAGCGGGGTGGAATGAGCAGTTCTTC	CASRDLAGWNEQFF
.	.	TRBV11-2	TRBJ2-1	TGTGCCAGCAGCTTTAATGGGCGTGAGCAGTTCTTC	CASSFNGREQFF
once	TRBD1	TRBV19	TRBJ2-7	TGTGCCAGTAGTCTCACAGGGGGCGGCTACGAGCAGTACTTC	CASSLTGGGYEQYF
.	.	TRBV10-3	TRBJ1-1	TGTGCCATCAGAGACAGGAACACTGAAGCTTTCTTT	CAIRDRNTEAFF
once	.	TRBV2	TRBJ2-7	TGTGCCAGCAGTGAACAGGAACTTACCTACGAGCAGTACTTC	CASSEQELTYEQYF
.	.	TRBV27	TRBJ2-1	TGTGCCAGCAGTTTATCTGCCGGGAGCTCCTACAATGAGCAGTTCTTC	CASSLSAGSSYNEQFF
.	.	TRBV13	TRBJ2-1	TGTGCCAGCAGCTTTTATTCCTCCGGACAGCTCTGGGAGCAGTTCTTC	CASSFYSSGQLWEQFF
once	.	TRBV13	TRBJ2-7	TGTGCCAGCAGCCCCCGGGTCACCTCCTACGAGCAGTACTTC	CASSPRVTSYEQYF
.	.	TRBV27	TRBJ2-5	TGTGCCAGCAGTTTATATGTGACAGAGCCGTACCAAGAGACCCAGTACTTC	CASSLYVTEPYQETQYF
.	TRBD2	TRBV6-1	TRBJ2-1	TGTGCCAGCAGTGAAAGGTGGGATACAGCGGGGTTTAATGAGCAGTTCTTC	CASSERWDTAGFNEQFF
.	.	TRBV10-3	TRBJ1-5	TGTGCCATCAGCGTCAGCAATCAGCCCCAGCATTTT	CAISVSNQPQHF
.	TRBD1	TRBV28	TRBJ2-1	TGTGCCAGCACAACGACAGGGGTCAATGAGCAGTTCTTC	CASTTTGVNEQFF
few	TRBD1	TRBV29-1	TRBJ1-4	TGCAGCGCACCGGGACAGGGGAATGAAAAACTGTTTTTT	CSAPGQGNEKLFF
.	.	TRBV2	TRBJ1-5	TGTGCCAGCAGTGGGGGCGGACAGCCTAATCAGCCCCAGCATTTT	CASSGGGQPNQPQHF
.	.	TRBV7-3	TRBJ1-6	TGTGCCAGCAGCACAACGGGGAGCTATAATTCACCCCTCCACTTT	CASSTTGSYNSPLHF
.	TRBD2	TRBV28	TRBJ2-7	TGTGCCAGCAGGAGTAGCGGGAGCGGATCCTACGAGCAGTACTTC	CASRSSGSGSYEQYF
.	.	TRBV7-3	TRBJ1-1	TGTGCCAGCAGCCTCAGCGGGGAGACTGAAGCTTTCTTT	CASSLSGETEAFF
once	TRBD1	TRBV30	TRBJ2-1	TGTGCCTGGAGTGGGACAGGGGACTCCAGTTACAATGAGCAGTTCTTC	CAWSGTGDSSYNEQFF
.	.	TRBV28	TRBJ2-5	TGTGCCAGCAGTTCTGGCGAAGAGGCCCAGTACTTC	CASSSGEEAQYF
.	TRBD2	TRBV27	TRBJ2-7	TGTGCCAGCAGTCGACTAGCGGGACAATACGAGCAGTACTTC	CASSRLAGQYEQYF
.	.	TRBV2	TRBJ1-1	TGTGCCAGCAGCTACACTCGAGGGGGCACTGAAGCTTTCTTT	CASSYTRGGTEAFF
.	TRBD2	TRBV9	TRBJ2-3	TGTGCCAGCAGCGTTAGCGGGGGGGGCGTCGCAGATACGCAGTATTTT	CASSVSGGGVADTQYF
.	.	TRBV5-1	TRBJ2-7	TGCGCCAGCAGCTTGGATCCAGCGGTCAAGCCGGTCGAGCAGTACTTC	CASSLDPAVKPVEQYF
.	.	TRBV28	TRBJ1-5	TGTGCCAGCAGTCCGCAGGGTACTAGCAATCAGCCCCAGCATTTT	CASSPQGTSNQPQHF
few	.	TRBV28	TRBJ1-1	TGTGCCAGCAGTTCATACATCAGGGGAACTGAAGCTTTCTTT	CASSSYIRGTEAFF
.	.	TRBV28	TRBJ2-2	TGTGCCAGCATGGCTCGGGGATCTCGAGGGGGGGAGCTGTTTTTT	CASMARGSRGGELFF
.	.	TRBV6-6	TRBJ2-7	TGTGCCAGCAGTTCACCGACAGGCGAGCAGTACTTC	CASSSPTGEQYF
.	TRBD2	TRBV11-2	TRBJ2-3	TGTGCCAGCAGCTTAGATAGCGGGAGCACAGATACGCAGTATTTT	CASSLDSGSTDTQYF
.	TRBD1	TRBV28	TRBJ1-4	TGTGCCAGCAGTGACGCAGGGGGCGAAAAACTGTTTTTT	CASSDAGGEKLFF
once	TRBD1	TRBV19	TRBJ2-7	TGTGCCAGTAGTATACGGACAGGGACCTCGGGCGAGCAGTACTTC	CASSIRTGTSGEQYF
once	.	TRBV18	TRBJ2-3	TGTGCCAGCTCACCACAGGGGCCTCGCACAGATACGCAGTATTTT	CASSPQGPRTDTQYF